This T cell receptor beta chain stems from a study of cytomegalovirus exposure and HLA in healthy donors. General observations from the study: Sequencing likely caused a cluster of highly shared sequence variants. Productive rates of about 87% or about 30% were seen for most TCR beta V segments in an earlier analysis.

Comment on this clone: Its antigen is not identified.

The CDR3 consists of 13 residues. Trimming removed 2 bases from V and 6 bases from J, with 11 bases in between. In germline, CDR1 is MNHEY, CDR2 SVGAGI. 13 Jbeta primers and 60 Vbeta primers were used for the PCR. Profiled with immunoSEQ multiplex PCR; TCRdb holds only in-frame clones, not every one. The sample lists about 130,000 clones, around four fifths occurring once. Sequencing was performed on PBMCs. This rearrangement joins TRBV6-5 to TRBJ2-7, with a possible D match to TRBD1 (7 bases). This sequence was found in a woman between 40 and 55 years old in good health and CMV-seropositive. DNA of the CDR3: TGTGCCAGCAGTTACCAGGGGGGCGGCGAGCAGTACTTC. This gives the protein CASSYQGGGEQYF.